This T cell receptor beta chain was captured in a study of T cells after yellow fever vaccination. CDR1 and CDR2 from the germline V gene are SGHTA and FQGNSA. The ends were cut back, 2 bases at V and 6 bases at J, with 9 bases in the middle. This CDR3 has 13 residues. There are a few counts of this clonotype. TCR cDNA, made by 5'RACE template switching, carried an added universal primer site and UMIs. Each CDR3 protein gets one entry after TCRdb re-called the 5' RACE reads with MiXCR. The sample lists about 170,000 distinct CDR3 sequences; approximately 6.2% were seen once. The TCR was taken from a man between 18 and 35 years old who received the YFV17D yellow fever vaccine. The chain couples TRBV7-2 to TRBJ2-3; D unclear. The sample here was CD4+ T cells sorted from PBMCs, taken on the day of the first yellow fever vaccination. DNA for the CDR3: TGTGCCAGCAGCTTACCCCAATGGGATACGCAGTATTTT. Protein sequence: CASSLPQWDTQYF.